A single sample is the source of the 16 T cell receptor beta chains below, sequenced in a study of beta chain features in type 1 diabetes. Expressed TCRB transcripts were sequenced after all isolated RNA was converted to cDNA. Repertoires were generated with immunoSEQ multiplex PCR, while TCRdb's copy carries only in-frame clones and drops some. The profile shows under 800,000 clones, about 14% of them singletons. Source material: naive CD4+ T cells from blood. These receptors all stem from a man aged 18 to 29 in good health.

The CDR3 loop reads CAIKIGTGGHYGYTF. CDR3 bases: TGTGCCATTAAAATTGGGACAGGGGGCCACTATGGCTACACCTTC. This chain uses TRBV10-3 with TRBJ1-2, with 12 positions matching TRBD1. Per the germline V gene, CDR1 is ENHRY and CDR2 is SYGVKD. The CDR3 consists of 15 residues. With 9 bases clipped from V and 3 bases from J, the junction kept 8 bases outside the gene matches.

The chain employs TRBV25-1 and TRBJ2-1, with a weak D call TRBD2 (6 bases). The germline CDR1 and CDR2 sequences are MGHDK and SYGVNS. V was cut by 6 bases and J by 2 bases, with 14 bases left in between. The length of the CDR3 is 15 residues. CDR3 nucleotide sequence: TGTGCCAGCAGCGGGGGTAGCGGCGCCTACAATGAGCAGTTCTTC. It is translated as CASSGGSGAYNEQFF.

The chain is built from TRBV15 and TRBJ1-3; D remains ambiguous. The germline CDR1 and CDR2 sequences are LNHNV and YYDKDF (reference sequence). This CDR3 contains 15 residues. V lost 0 bases and J lost 0, with 6 bases in between. CDR3 sequence: CATSRDTSSGNTIYF. Written as DNA, the CDR3 is TGTGCCACCAGCAGAGATACCTCCTCTGGAAACACCATATATTTT.

The chain recombines TRBV30 with TRBJ1-6; 7 nucleotides agree with TRBD1. From germline, CDR1 is GTSNPN and CDR2 SVGIG (reference sequence). V lost 5 bases and J lost 5; bases outside the gene matches: 0. There are 12 residues in the CDR3. CDR3 nucleotide sequence: TGTGCCTGGGGACAGGATAATTCACCCCTCCACTTT. This gives the protein CAWGQDNSPLHF.

This clone was counted a few times. The CDR3 DNA follows: TGTGCCAGCAGCCCCCTGGGTCAGGGGTCCTACGAGCAGTACTTC. Encoded protein: CASSPLGQGSYEQYF. This rearrangement joins TRBV14 to TRBJ2-7; D perhaps matches TRBD1 (6 bases). Germline V gene sequence: CDR1 SGHDN, CDR2 FVKESK. V lost 4 bases and J 1 base, leaving 14 bases between the germline ends. There are 15 residues in the CDR3. Using reference TRBV14 and TRBJ2-7 for the parts outside the CDR3, the full variable domain is EAGVTQFPSHSVIEKGQTVTLRCDPISGHDNLYWYRRVMGKEIKFLLHFVKESKQDESGMPNNRFLAERTGGTYSTLKVQPAELEDSGVYFCASSPLGQGSYEQYFGPGTRLTVT.

The V and J genes are TRBV29-1 and TRBJ2-2; no firm D call. Trimming cost V 7 bases and J 0 bases, with 12 bases left between them. The CDR3 loop spans 14 amino acids. Germline assignment: CDR1 SQVTM and CDR2 ANQGSEA. The CDR3: CSARASSNTGELFF. CDR3 in DNA: TGCAGCGCCCGGGCGTCTTCGAACACCGGGGAGCTGTTTTTT.

Concerning this clone itself: This specimen includes other DNA sequences encoding the same CDR3. This chain joins TRBV18 and TRBJ2-5; D unresolved. Per germline, CDR1 KGHSH and CDR2 LQKENI. V was clipped by 2 bases and J by 1 base, with 5 bases between them. CDR3 length equals 13 residues. This CDR3 is CASSPSLQETQYF. In DNA, the CDR3 is TGTGCCAGCTCACCATCCCTCCAAGAGACCCAGTACTTC.

The chain couples TRBV9 to TRBJ1-2, with D maybe TRBD1 (5 bases). CDR3 size: 13 residues. V lost 3 bases, J lost 4 bases, and 10 bases lay in between. The germline CDR1 and CDR2 sequences are SGDLS and YYNGEE. DNA for the CDR3: TGTGCCAGCAGCGCCGACCAGGGCTATGGCTACACCTTC. Protein product: CASSADQGYGYTF. The full variable domain, its missing parts supplied by reference TRBV9 and TRBJ1-2, is DSGVTQTPKHLITATGQRVTLRCSPRSGDLSVYWYQQSLDQGLQFLIQYYNGEERAKGNILERFSAQQFPDLHSELNLSSLELGDSALYFCASSADQGYGYTFGSGTRLTVV.

The chain combines TRBV13 with TRBJ1-4; unclear D gene. The CDR3 has 15 residues. The V end lost 2 bases, the J end lost 5 bases, and 12 bases lay between the germline ends. The germline V gene has CDR1 PRHDT and CDR2 FYEKMQ (reference sequence). This CDR3 is CASSLRDAGNEKLFF. DNA of the CDR3: TGTGCCAGCAGCTTACGAGACGCGGGGAATGAAAAACTGTTTTTT.

This clone was counted ten times or more. The chain employs TRBV25-1 and TRBJ2-6; perhaps TRBD2 as D (7 bases). Trimming shortened V by 3 bases and J by 2 bases, and 11 bases separated the two germline ends. Germline V lookup: CDR1 MGHDK, CDR2 SYGVNS. This CDR3 spans 16 amino acids. The DNA for the CDR3 is TGTGCCAGCAGTGACAGGGGAGGGACTGGGGCCAACGTCCTGACTTTC. Its protein product is CASSDRGGTGANVLTF.

The chain joins TRBV4-3 to TRBJ1-1, with D possibly matching TRBD1 (6 bases). V lost 3 bases and J lost 6, with 17 bases in between. The germline V gene has CDR1 LGHNA and CDR2 YSLEER. CDR3 length: 15 amino acids. The CDR3 region has the DNA TGCGCCAGCAGCCACGGGACACTGAACAGCCCTGAAGCTTTCTTT. Encoded protein: CASSHGTLNSPEAFF.

The table lists this clone with a count of one. V and J are TRBV18 and TRBJ1-6; D gene unclear. Trimming stripped 2 bases from V and 5 bases from J, with 13 bases between. The CDR3 sequence is 16 residues long. Germline values: CDR1 KGHSH, CDR2 LQKENI. CDR3 DNA sequence: TGTGCCAGCTCACCAACGGGCAGGCCCAATAATTCACCCCTCCACTTT. Its translation: CASSPTGRPNNSPLHF.

This clone showed up just a few times. The rearrangement uses TRBV29-1 and TRBJ2-7; D possibly corresponds to TRBD2 (7 bases). The CDR3 consists of 13 residues. The germline CDR1 and CDR2 sequences are SQVTM and ANQGSEA. Trimming removed 6 bases from V and 5 bases from J, with 17 bases in between. The CDR3 is CSVDPIGGHEQYF. In DNA form, the CDR3 reads TGCAGCGTAGACCCCATCGGGGGGCACGAGCAGTACTTC.

The chain couples TRBV11-2 to TRBJ2-1; no firm D call. Trimming shortened V by 0 bases and J by 4 bases, and 7 bases separated the two germline ends. The CDR3 spans 14 residues. Germline CDR1 is SGHAT and CDR2 is FQNNGV. The CDR3 here is CASSLDVQYNEQFF. The CDR3 DNA reads as TGTGCCAGCAGCTTAGATGTCCAGTACAATGAGCAGTTCTTC.

Only a few counts were recorded for this clone. V and J are TRBV4-2 and TRBJ1-2, with a weak D call TRBD1 (5 bases). Trimming cost V 4 bases and J 2 bases, with 11 bases left between them. This CDR3 comprises 14 residues. Germline values: CDR1 LGHNA, CDR2 YNFKEQ. The CDR3: CASSPLRGNYGYTF. DNA of the CDR3: TGTGCCAGCAGCCCCCTCCGGGGGAACTATGGCTACACCTTC.

This clone has more than one count but fewer than ten. V usage is TRBV6-6 and J usage is TRBJ1-5, with 11 nucleotides matching TRBD1. CDR3 length: 15 residues. With V trimmed by 4 bases and J by 7 bases, 6 bases remained unmatched. Germline CDR1 and CDR2: MNHNY and SVGAGI (reference sequence). As DNA, the CDR3 is TGTGCCAGCAGTTCTCGGACAGGGGGCCAACAGCCCCAGCATTTT. Translating gives CASSSRTGGQQPQHF.